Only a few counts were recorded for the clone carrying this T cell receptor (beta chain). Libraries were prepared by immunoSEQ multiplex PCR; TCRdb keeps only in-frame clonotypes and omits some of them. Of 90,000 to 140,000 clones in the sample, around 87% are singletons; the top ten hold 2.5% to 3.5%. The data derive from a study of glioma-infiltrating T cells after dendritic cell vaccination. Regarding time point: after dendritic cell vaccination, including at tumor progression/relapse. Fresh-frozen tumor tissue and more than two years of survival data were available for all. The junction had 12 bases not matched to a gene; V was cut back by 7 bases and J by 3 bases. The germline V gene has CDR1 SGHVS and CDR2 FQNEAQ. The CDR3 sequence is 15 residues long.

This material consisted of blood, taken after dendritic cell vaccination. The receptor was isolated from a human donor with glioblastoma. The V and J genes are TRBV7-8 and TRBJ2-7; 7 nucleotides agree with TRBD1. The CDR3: CASTETGTEGYEQYF. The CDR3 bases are TGTGCCAGCACCGAGACCGGGACAGAGGGCTACGAGCAGTACTTC.